This T cell receptor (beta chain) appears in the sequencing data of a study of blood T cells in healthy people across ages. With a J-beta primer mix and a sample-barcoded 5' primer, a second PCR ran about 7 to 11 cycles. Using its own MiXCR run on the 5' RACE reads, TCRdb lists one record per CDR3 protein. The sample has over 950,000 distinct CDR3 sequences; 45% to 60% are singletons. The V and J ends lost 2 bases and 5 bases respectively, with 11 bases between them. This CDR3 has 15 amino acids. Germline V gene lookup returns CDR1 SGHRS and CDR2 YFSETQ. This clonotype was seen only a few times. The sequence was collected from a woman in her sixties or seventies in good health. The sample comprised blood. The V call is TRBV5-1, the J call TRBJ1-6, with D maybe TRBD1 (6 bases). The DNA of the CDR3 is TGCGCCAGCAGCTTTTTGGACAGAGATAATTCACCCCTCCACTTT. It translates to CASSFLDRDNSPLHF.